The clone carrying this TCR beta chain was counted only a few times. These data originate in a study of blood T cells in healthy people across ages. Next came a second PCR, run for about 6 to 12 cycles, which used a sample-barcoded 5' primer along with a J-beta primer mix. A single record per CDR3 protein comes from TCRdb applying MiXCR to the 5' RACE reads. In the table there are more than 600,000 distinct CDR3 sequences, roughly 25% of which are singletons. The CDR3 extends over 15 amino acids. Trimming cost V 5 bases and J 4 bases; bases outside gene matches: 7. The germline gives CDR1 SGHTA, CDR2 FQGNSA. Another study also made use of these data, one on T cells of mothers and their children. That work adds: Slightly higher but non-significant overlap marked related mother-child pairs versus unrelated pairs.

This sequence was found in a boy between 10 and 17 years old in good health. Material for sequencing was blood. The chain joins TRBV7-2 to TRBJ2-3, with 9 bases identical to TRBD1. The CDR3 DNA reads as TGTGCCAGCAGCCCTACAGGGGGCGGTGCAGATACGCAGTATTTT. Its translation is CASSPTGGGADTQYF.